The rows below give T cell receptor beta chains drawn from one sample of a study of T cells after yellow fever vaccination. TCRdb re-called the 5' RACE reads through MiXCR, storing one row per CDR3 protein. The profile shows a few hundred thousand distinct CDR3 sequences, over 4% of them singletons. The material sequenced was PBMCs, taken 5 days after the yellow fever booster vaccination. The receptors stem from a man between 18 and 35 years old who received the YFV17D yellow fever vaccine. Both conserved end residues are part of each CDR3.

CDR3 protein: CASSQLIGLAGNAGQETQYF
V gene: TRBV4-3
J gene: TRBJ2-5

CDR3 protein: CASTFRRGLMGYTF
V gene: TRBV6-5
J gene: TRBJ1-2

CDR3 protein: CASSQDASGPWNSPLHF
V gene: TRBV3-1
J gene: TRBJ1-6

CDR3 protein: CASRTGPNNEQFF
V gene: TRBV5-1
J gene: TRBJ2-1

CDR3 protein: CASSPLGAGPAGVETQYF
V gene: TRBV7-7
J gene: TRBJ2-5

CDR3 protein: CASSFQTGEGPLHF
V gene: TRBV7-8
J gene: TRBJ1-6

CDR3 protein: CATSERTGASPRYNEQFF
V gene: TRBV24-1
J gene: TRBJ2-1

CDR3 protein: CASSLNGYAQFF
V gene: TRBV5-1
J gene: TRBJ2-1

CDR3 protein: CASSRAYEQFF
V gene: TRBV28
J gene: TRBJ2-1

CDR3 protein: CASSYLTLNTEAFF
V gene: TRBV7-9
J gene: TRBJ1-1

CDR3 protein: CASRRTGEETQYF
V gene: TRBV12-3/TRBV12-4
J gene: TRBJ2-5

CDR3 protein: CASSPAGLRTDTQYF
V gene: TRBV18
J gene: TRBJ2-3

CDR3 protein: CASSFAGTGELFF
V gene: TRBV7-2
J gene: TRBJ2-2

CDR3 protein: CASSVRGARVTEAFF
V gene: TRBV9
J gene: TRBJ1-1

CDR3 protein: CASSFGGVTEAFF
V gene: TRBV7-2
J gene: TRBJ1-1

CDR3 protein: CASSGQGTRGRYF
V gene: TRBV6-5
J gene: TRBJ2-3

CDR3 protein: CASSSDGTNQPQHF
V gene: TRBV18
J gene: TRBJ1-5

CDR3 protein: CASSLSGSSYGYTF
V gene: TRBV5-5
J gene: TRBJ1-2

CDR3 protein: CASGRSSSYNSPLHF
V gene: TRBV14
J gene: TRBJ1-6

CDR3 protein: CASSPTPDRGETQYF
V gene: TRBV4-3
J gene: TRBJ2-5

CDR3 protein: CASSLTSPDTQYF
V gene: TRBV11-2
J gene: TRBJ2-3

CDR3 protein: CAISESRGYTF
V gene: TRBV10-3
J gene: TRBJ1-2

CDR3 protein: CASSFPPRANEQFF
V gene: TRBV5-1
J gene: TRBJ2-1

CDR3 protein: CASSVGSGGATDTQYF
V gene: TRBV9
J gene: TRBJ2-3

CDR3 protein: CASSSAQGINTEAFF
V gene: TRBV7-2
J gene: TRBJ1-1

CDR3 protein: CASSSRGKSDQYF
V gene: TRBV7-8
J gene: TRBJ2-5

CDR3 protein: CASTEYSSNQPQHF
V gene: TRBV2
J gene: TRBJ1-5

CDR3 protein: CAWSLQGSKNIQYF
V gene: TRBV30
J gene: TRBJ2-4

CDR3 protein: CASSDGTGYSEQYF
V gene: TRBV7-9
J gene: TRBJ2-7

CDR3 protein: CASSSQGPSSYNSPLHF
V gene: TRBV5-1
J gene: TRBJ1-6